One and the same sample provided the 8 T cell receptor beta chains below, sequenced in a study of T cells in localized non-small cell lung cancer. Repertoires were generated with immunoSEQ multiplex PCR, while TCRdb's copy carries only in-frame clones and drops some. Among 2,000 to 2,500 clones listed, 30% to 35% were seen once. Material: normal lung tissue next to the tumor, obtained before any cancer treatment. The receptors shown here come from a male donor older than 55 with stage I squamous cell lung carcinoma.

By sample share, this clone is medium-sized. At the DNA level, this CDR3 is encoded by other sequences in the same sample as well. The rearrangement links TRBV6-7 to TRBJ1-1; D possibly corresponds to TRBD1 (5 bases). TRBV6-7 is known as an ORF, though its function is uncertain. The CDR3 sequence is 11 residues long. With 6 bases removed from V and 8 bases from J, the gap between germline ends came to 10 bases. DNA of the CDR3: TGTGCCAGCAGCCAAGGGGCGGAAGCTTTCTTT. Residues: CASSQGAEAFF.

This clone was seen a handful of times. The chain carries TRBV7-5 and TRBJ2-7. TRBV7-5 is a listed pseudogene. CDR3 length: 14 residues. This chain's CDR3 is CASSLGEGRYEQYF. In DNA, the CDR3 is TGTGCCAGCAGCTTAGGGGAAGGCCGCTACGAGCAGTACTTC.

The V and J genes are TRBV30 and TRBJ1-2; no firm D call. The V and J ends lost 1 base and 3 bases respectively, with 9 bases between them. Germline V gives CDR1 GTSNPN, CDR2 SVGIG (reference sequence). This CDR3 contains 13 residues. DNA of the CDR3: TGTGCCTGGAGTGAAGGGCTTCACTATGGCTACACCTTC. Protein sequence: CAWSEGLHYGYTF.

The rearrangement links TRBV28 to TRBJ1-1, with 7 bases fitting TRBD1. The length of the CDR3 is 14 residues. The junction had 9 bases not matched to a gene; V was cut back by 6 bases and J by 5 bases. The V gene's germline CDR1 is MDHEN and CDR2 SYDVKM. CDR3 nucleotides: TGTGCCAGCAGCCCCATGACAGGGAATACTGAAGCTTTCTTT. Its translation is CASSPMTGNTEAFF. The variable domain in full, with the rest retrieved from reference TRBV28 and TRBJ1-1, is DVKVTQSSRYLVKRTGEKVFLECVQDMDHENMFWYRQDPGLGLRLIYFSYDVKMKEKGDIPEGYSVSREKKERFSLILESASTNQTSMYLCASSPMTGNTEAFFGQGTRLTVV.

The sample holds a few counts of this clone. The chain combines TRBV28 with TRBJ1-1, with a weak D call TRBD1 (5 bases). V dropped 7 bases and J dropped 1 base, with 22 bases sitting between them. From germline, CDR1 is MDHEN and CDR2 SYDVKM. This CDR3 has 17 amino acids. CDR3 amino acids: CASILGQGRFSNTEAFF. CDR3 sequence (DNA): TGTGCCAGCATCCTCGGGCAGGGTAGATTTTCGAACACTGAAGCTTTCTTT.

This clone has just a few counts. The genes are TRBV6-8 and TRBJ2-5; TRBD2 might be the D (5 bases). The germline gives CDR1 MNHGY, CDR2 SAAAGT. Trimming stripped 2 bases from V and 3 bases from J, with 10 bases between. This CDR3 is built from 14 residues. The CDR3 loop reads CASSYAGNEETQYF. The CDR3, as DNA: TGTGCCAGCAGTTACGCCGGGAATGAAGAGACCCAGTACTTC.

This chain links TRBV28 with TRBJ2-5; D might be TRBD1 (5 bases). Between the trimmed V and J ends, which lost 6 bases and 2 bases, there was a span of 19 bases. This CDR3 has 16 amino acids. Germline loops: CDR1 MDHEN, CDR2 SYDVKM. This CDR3 reads CASSLNGRVGQETQYF. The CDR3 DNA sequence: TGTGCCAGCAGCTTAAATGGCAGGGTCGGTCAAGAGACCCAGTACTTC.

V gene TRBV5-1 combines with J gene TRBJ2-3; TRBD2 matches 12 bases. Trimming removed 2 bases from V and 5 bases from J; junction bases left unmatched: 15. The CDR3 contains 19 residues. Germline V gives CDR1 SGHRS, CDR2 YFSETQ. The DNA of the CDR3 is TGCGCCAGCAGCTTCGGACTAGCGGGAACCAAATTCTGGGGAGATACGCAGTATTTT. Translating it yields CASSFGLAGTKFWGDTQYF.